A selection of T cell receptor beta chains follows, all from one sample in a study of cytomegalovirus exposure and HLA in healthy donors. Clones were sequenced by immunoSEQ multiplex PCR, and TCRdb holds only the in-frame ones, with some missing. The data hold some 140,000 clones, with around three quarters observed a single time. The sequenced sample consisted of PBMCs. The receptor set was obtained from a woman between 40 and 55 years old in good health and CMV-seronegative. CDR3s include the opening cysteine and the closing phenylalanine or tryptophan. A D gene is named only where the DNA matches it firmly. Some rows mark clone size as missing; the rest say once, few, many or name a class of expanded clone.

J gene	D gene	V gene	clone size	CDR3 DNA	CDR3 protein
TRBJ1-4	-	TRBV7-9	-	TGTGCCAGCAGCCTGGGACATCGGGCAACTAATGAAAAACTGTTTTTT	CASSLGHRATNEKLFF
TRBJ1-3	-	TRBV19	-	TGTGCCAGTAGTCCATCGAACTCAGGAAACACCATATATTTT	CASSPSNSGNTIYF
TRBJ1-3	-	TRBV5-4	-	TGTGCCAGCAGCACCGACAGGATGGGGTTAGGTGGAAACACCATATATTTT	CASSTDRMGLGGNTIYF
TRBJ1-4	-	TRBV10-3	once	TGTGCCATCAGTGCAGGGGAGGGTGAAAAACTGTTTTTT	CAISAGEGEKLFF
TRBJ2-2	TRBD2	TRBV2	-	TGTGCCAGCACCGCTCCGGGACTAGCGGGGACCGGGGAGCTGTTTTTT	CASTAPGLAGTGELFF
TRBJ2-1	TRBD2	TRBV28	-	TGTGCCAGCAGTAGCGGGGGCTCCCCCATATACAATGAGCAGTTCTTC	CASSSGGSPIYNEQFF
TRBJ1-1	-	TRBV10-3	-	TGTGCCATCAGCCAGGGTCTTGAAGCTTTCTTT	CAISQGLEAFF
TRBJ1-5	TRBD1	TRBV10-2	-	TGCGCCAGCAGTGATTATTGGGACAGGGCGTATAGCAATCAGCCCCAGCATTTT	CASSDYWDRAYSNQPQHF
TRBJ2-7	-	TRBV18	-	TGTGCCAGCTCACCCCAGGGGGGCTCCTACGAGCAGTACTTC	CASSPQGGSYEQYF
TRBJ2-7	TRBD1	TRBV19	-	TGTGCCAGTAGTCAACGGGGGACAGGGGCTATGCCGAGGCACGAGCAGTACTTC	CASSQRGTGAMPRHEQYF
TRBJ2-3	TRBD1	TRBV19	once	TGTGCCAGTAGTGGAGGGACAGGGGTGGGAGATACGCAGTATTTT	CASSGGTGVGDTQYF
TRBJ1-1	-	TRBV11-3	-	TGTGCCAGCATGGCAGGGAGGATTCGGGACACTGAAGCTTTCTTT	CASMAGRIRDTEAFF
TRBJ1-1	-	TRBV2	few	TGTGTCAGCTCCCAGGGCATGAACACTGAAGCTTTCTTT	CVSSQGMNTEAFF
TRBJ2-2	TRBD1	TRBV6-1	-	TGTGCCAGCAGTGTATTAACAGGGGGCTCGAACACCGGGGAGCTGTTTTTT	CASSVLTGGSNTGELFF
TRBJ2-1	-	TRBV5-1	-	TGCGCCAGCAGGCCTCAAAGCGCTAGCCATGAGCAGTTCTTC	CASRPQSASHEQFF
TRBJ1-1	-	TRBV18	-	TGTGCCAGCCCCAGGGAAGGCACTGAAGCTTTCTTT	CASPREGTEAFF
TRBJ1-6	TRBD1	TRBV6-6	-	TGTGCCAGCAGGCGGGACAGGGTAGGATCACCCCTCCACTTT	CASRRDRVGSPLHF
TRBJ2-7	-	TRBV5-1	-	TGCGCCAGCAATCCTTCAGGAGGCTACGAGCAGTACTTC	CASNPSGGYEQYF
TRBJ2-5	-	TRBV4-2	-	TGTGCCAGCAGCCAAGATGGTAATACGGGGGAGACCCAGTACTTC	CASSQDGNTGETQYF
TRBJ2-2	-	TRBV7-9	once	TGTGCCAGCAGCTCCTGGGAGAAGGGCACCGGGGAGCTGTTTTTT	CASSSWEKGTGELFF
TRBJ2-5	-	TRBV11-2	-	TGTGCCAGCAGCTTAGACGGGGAGACCCAGTACTTC	CASSLDGETQYF
TRBJ1-1	TRBD1	TRBV28	-	TGTGCCAGCAGTTATCCGACAGGGCTGGACACTGAAGCTTTCTTT	CASSYPTGLDTEAFF
TRBJ2-3	TRBD2	TRBV29-1	once	TGCAGCGTGACCGGGGGGATGAGCACAGATACGCAGTATTTT	CSVTGGMSTDTQYF
TRBJ1-6	-	TRBV6-5	-	TGTGCCAGCAGTTACTCGACAAGAAATTCACCCCTCCACTTT	CASSYSTRNSPLHF
TRBJ1-6	-	TRBV2	-	TGTGCCAGCAGTGAGAGGTGGGGGCTAGAGGATTCACCCCTCCACTTT	CASSERWGLEDSPLHF
TRBJ2-5	-	TRBV19	-	TGTGCCAGTAGTATAGATGGCCAGGGGGGCCAAGAGACCCAGTACTTC	CASSIDGQGGQETQYF
TRBJ1-1	-	TRBV5-3	-	TGTGCCAGAAGCTTGGCCCAGGTGAACACTGAAGCTTTCTTT	CARSLAQVNTEAFF
TRBJ2-1	TRBD2	TRBV19	-	TGTGCCAGTAGTATAGGACTAGCGGAGCAGTTCTTC	CASSIGLAEQFF
TRBJ2-5	-	TRBV7-2	-	TGTGCCAGCAGCTTAGGATACCAGGAGACCCAGTACTTC	CASSLGYQETQYF
TRBJ1-3	-	TRBV6-6	-	TGTGCCAGCCGCCCCGGGGTTTTTGGAAACACCATATATTTT	CASRPGVFGNTIYF
TRBJ1-3	-	TRBV18	-	TGTGCCAGCTCAGTCTACTCTGGAAACACCATATATTTT	CASSVYSGNTIYF
TRBJ1-4	-	TRBV5-8	-	TGTGCCAGCAGTTCCTCACTCGACACTGCAACTAATGAAAAACTGTTTTTT	CASSSSLDTATNEKLFF
TRBJ2-3	TRBD2	TRBV7-9	once	TGTGCCAGCAGCGATAGCGGGGTGACAGATACGCAGTATTTT	CASSDSGVTDTQYF
TRBJ2-1	-	TRBV6-5	-	TGTGCCAGCAGTTACGCAGCAGGGCTTACCTACAATGAGCAGTTCTTC	CASSYAAGLTYNEQFF
TRBJ1-2	-	TRBV6-1	-	TGTGCCAGCAGTGACCCCACACGACAGGCGATAGGTGGCTACACCTTC	CASSDPTRQAIGGYTF
TRBJ2-1	-	TRBV7-6	-	TGTGCCAGCAGCCCTACCCCCGGGGGATATGATGAGCAGTTCTTC	CASSPTPGGYDEQFF
TRBJ2-1	TRBD1	TRBV30	few	TGTGCCTGGGGACAGGGGGGCAATGAGCAGTTCTTC	CAWGQGGNEQFF
TRBJ1-2	TRBD1	TRBV6-1	-	TGTGCCAGCCTAGAAGTACAGGGGCCCTATGGCTACACCTTC	CASLEVQGPYGYTF
TRBJ2-7	TRBD1	TRBV7-9	-	TGTGCCAGCAGCTTGGGACAGGGAAGGTCCTACGAGCAGTACTTC	CASSLGQGRSYEQYF
TRBJ1-4	-	TRBV6-5	-	TGTGCCAGCAGCTCAGGGGCAACTAATGAAAAACTGTTTTTT	CASSSGATNEKLFF
TRBJ1-1	TRBD1	TRBV10-3	-	TGTGCCATCAGTGATTGGACAGGGGAGGGCACTGAAGCTTTCTTT	CAISDWTGEGTEAFF
TRBJ2-2	TRBD2	TRBV28	-	TGTGCCATCGGACTAGCGGGGGCCCACGCGAACACCGGGGAGCTGTTTTTT	CAIGLAGAHANTGELFF
TRBJ2-7	TRBD1	TRBV7-2	-	TGTGCCAGCAGCCTTCCCGGGGGGACAGGGACCCGCGAGCAGTACTTC	CASSLPGGTGTREQYF
TRBJ2-7	-	TRBV30	-	TGTGCCTGGAGTAGGGGCTCCTACGAGCAGTACTTC	CAWSRGSYEQYF
TRBJ2-2	TRBD2	TRBV7-9	-	TGTGCCAGCAGTTACCTCGATCGGGGCGGGGGGAACACCGGGGAGCTGTTTTTT	CASSYLDRGGGNTGELFF
TRBJ2-2	-	TRBV28	-	TGTGCCAGCACCTCAGGGGCGCTTAACACCGGGGAGCTGTTTTTT	CASTSGALNTGELFF
TRBJ2-2	-	TRBV7-9	-	TGTGCCAGCAGCTTAGTTCTTTCCGGGGAGCTGTTTTTT	CASSLVLSGELFF
TRBJ2-5	-	TRBV5-1	-	TGCGCCAGCAGCCCGGAAAGGAGAGAGACCCAGTACTTC	CASSPERRETQYF
TRBJ1-1	TRBD1	TRBV29-1	-	TGCAGCGTTGAGAAGACAGGGGCGGGCACTGAAGCTTTCTTT	CSVEKTGAGTEAFF
TRBJ2-5	TRBD2	TRBV5-1	-	TGCGCCAGCAGCCCCAGCGGGGGCAACCAAGAGACCCAGTACTTC	CASSPSGGNQETQYF
TRBJ2-7	TRBD2	TRBV7-2	-	TGTGCCAGCAGCTTAGTTACTAGCGATCCTTCCTACGAGCAGTACTTC	CASSLVTSDPSYEQYF